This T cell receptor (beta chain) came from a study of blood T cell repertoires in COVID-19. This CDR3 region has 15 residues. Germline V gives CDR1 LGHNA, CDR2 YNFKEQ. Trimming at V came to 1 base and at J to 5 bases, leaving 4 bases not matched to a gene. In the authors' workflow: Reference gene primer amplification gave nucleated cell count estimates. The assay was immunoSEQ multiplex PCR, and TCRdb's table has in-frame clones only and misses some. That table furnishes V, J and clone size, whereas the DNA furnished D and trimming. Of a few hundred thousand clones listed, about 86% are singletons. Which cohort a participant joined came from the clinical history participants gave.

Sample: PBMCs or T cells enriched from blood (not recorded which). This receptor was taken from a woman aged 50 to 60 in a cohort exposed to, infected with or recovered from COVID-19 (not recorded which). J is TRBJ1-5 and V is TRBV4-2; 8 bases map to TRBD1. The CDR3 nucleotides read TGTGCCAGCAGCCAAGGTCAGGGGGCCTATCAGCCCCAGCATTTT. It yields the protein CASSQGQGAYQPQHF.